This entry lists 12 T cell receptor beta chains sequenced from one sample in a study of Ad26.COV2.S vaccination and SARS-CoV-2 variants. Sequenced by immunoSEQ multiplex PCR; TCRdb stores in-frame clones only, minus some. The sample has about 350,000 clones, about 88% seen once. Described treatment: roughly 20 received Ad26.COV2.S at low or high dose, single or two shots; a few received placebo; per-sample allocation not given. Sample collection was performed on day 63 after the first vaccine or placebo injection. The sample was peripheral blood, taken in a trial of Ad26.COV2.S vaccine versus placebo. These TCRs come from a person aged 18-65 years who received the Ad26.COV2.S COVID-19 vaccine or a placebo.

The chain uses TRBV5-4 and TRBJ2-3; D not certain. This CDR3 is built from 16 residues. Germline values: CDR1 SGHNT, CDR2 YYREEE (reference sequence). Trimming stripped 4 bases from V and 4 bases from J, with 19 bases between. The CDR3 here is CASSSIESGFADTQYF. Here the CDR3 DNA reads TGTGCCAGCAGCAGTATAGAGTCGGGTTTCGCAGATACGCAGTATTTT.

Only one count was recorded for this clone. The chain carries TRBV20-1 and TRBJ1-2; possibly TRBD1 for D (6 bases). Trimming stripped 3 bases from V and 4 bases from J, with 18 bases between. The CDR3 spans 15 residues. CDR1 is DFQATT, CDR2 SNEGSKA, per germline (reference sequence). The CDR3 loop is CSASERRGSGYGYTF. The CDR3, as DNA: TGCAGTGCTAGTGAACGAAGGGGGTCCGGCTATGGCTACACCTTC.

The chain combines TRBV7-3 with TRBJ1-4; D call uncertain. The ends were cut back, 2 bases at V and 6 bases at J, with 16 bases in the middle. The CDR3 is 16 residues long. Germline-derived CDR1 and CDR2 are SGHTA and FQGTGA. In DNA, the CDR3 is TGTGCCAGCAGCTTAGCAGGTCTGGGGAAGGATGAAAAACTGTTTTTT. Its translation is CASSLAGLGKDEKLFF.

The gene calls are TRBV6-5 and TRBJ2-7; TRBD1 agrees at 10 bases. The germline gives CDR1 MNHEY, CDR2 SVGAGI. Losses at the gene ends were 4 bases for V and 5 bases for J; bases not matched to a gene: 11. The CDR3 loop spans 16 amino acids. The CDR3 is CASSFLPGDRGNEQYF. In DNA, the CDR3 is TGTGCCAGCAGTTTCCTACCTGGGGACAGGGGAAACGAGCAGTACTTC.

J is TRBJ2-3 and V is TRBV11-2, with TRBD2 identical over 7 bases. The CDR3 covers 17 residues. Germline assignment: CDR1 SGHAT and CDR2 FQNNGV. Losses at the gene ends were 3 bases for V and 0 bases for J; bases not matched to a gene: 9. CDR3: CASSFPAGLTSTDTQYF. The CDR3 bases are TGTGCCAGCAGCTTCCCAGCGGGGCTTACTAGCACAGATACGCAGTATTTT.

This clone was recorded a few times. The V call is TRBV3-1 (or the pseudogene TRBV3-2), the J call TRBJ1-6; D perhaps matches TRBD1 (5 bases). The length of the CDR3 is 14 residues. Trimming left V 5 bases short and J 6 bases short, with 11 bases between. CDR1 is LGHDT, CDR2 YNNKEL, per germline (reference sequence). CDR3 residues: CASSSQGTNSPLHF. Here the CDR3 DNA reads TGTGCCAGCAGCTCCCAGGGTACTAATTCACCCCTCCACTTT.

The J gene is TRBJ1-4, the V gene TRBV5-1, with 9 positions matching TRBD1. The CDR3 contains 15 residues. V lost 2 bases and J lost 3; bases outside the gene matches: 2. Germline V lookup: CDR1 SGHRS, CDR2 YFSETQ. The CDR3 region is CASSLQGASNEKLFF. The DNA for the CDR3 is TGCGCCAGCAGCTTACAGGGGGCTTCTAATGAAAAACTGTTTTTT.

This clone has just a few counts. This rearrangement joins TRBV7-6 to TRBJ1-2; D not certain. This CDR3 contains 13 residues. Germline V gene data show CDR1 as SGHVS and CDR2 as FNYEAQ. Trimming left V 5 bases short and J 4 bases short, with 11 bases between. The CDR3 reads CASSPSESYGYTF. The CDR3 nucleotides are TGTGCCAGCAGCCCATCGGAGTCCTATGGCTACACCTTC.

CDR3 in amino acids: CSVRRTDTEAFF. CDR3 bases: TGCAGCGTTAGAAGGACGGATACTGAAGCTTTCTTT. The rearrangement joins TRBV29-1 to TRBJ1-1, with D unclear. The CDR3 is made up of 12 amino acids. Deletions cut 5 bases from V and 5 bases from J, with 12 bases between. Per germline, CDR1 SQVTM and CDR2 ANQGSEA.

V gene TRBV9 combines with J gene TRBJ2-1; 7 bases line up with TRBD1. CDR3 length: 16 residues. CDR1 SGDLS and CDR2 YYNGEE come from the germline V gene. Germline trimming cut 4 bases from V and 2 bases from J; bases unmatched to any gene: 9. CDR3 protein: CASSSHRDRAYNEQFF. Here the CDR3 DNA reads TGTGCCAGCAGCTCCCACCGGGACAGAGCCTACAATGAGCAGTTCTTC.

The rearrangement uses TRBV28 and TRBJ1-4, with TRBD1 matching 10 bases. Germline V gives CDR1 MDHEN, CDR2 SYDVKM. V lost 5 bases to trimming and J lost 4 bases; unmatched junction nucleotides: 7. This CDR3 has 16 amino acids. CDR3: CASSTLTGGYNEKLFF. In nucleotides, the CDR3 is TGTGCCAGCAGTACCTTGACAGGGGGCTATAATGAAAAACTGTTTTTT.

The J gene is TRBJ1-4, the V gene TRBV25-1; D is unresolved. CDR3 size: 16 residues. In germline, CDR1 is MGHDK, CDR2 SYGVNS. V lost 2 bases to trimming and J lost 1 base, with 11 bases between them. Here the CDR3 reads CASSEGLWETNEKLFF. The DNA for the CDR3 is TGTGCCAGCAGTGAAGGACTTTGGGAAACTAATGAAAAACTGTTTTTT.